This T cell receptor (beta chain) derives from a study of cytomegalovirus exposure and HLA in healthy donors. Study-level points and caveats: CMV serostatus was the only recorded immune exposure for donors.

It was with 60 Vbeta and 13 Jbeta primers that the PCR ran. Using immunoSEQ multiplex PCR, the repertoire was profiled, and TCRdb retains in-frame clones only, with some absent. Seen here are more than 95,000 clones, 79% observed once, and the top ten hold roughly 4%. Germline assignment: CDR1 MDHEN and CDR2 SYDVKM. There are 13 residues in the CDR3. Trimming cost V 5 bases and J 9 bases, with 14 bases left between them. Turning to this clone: The antigen is unknown.

The V gene is TRBV28, the J gene TRBJ1-5; D remains ambiguous. The sample was PBMCs. The sequence derives from a man in his fifties in good health and CMV-seropositive. Here the CDR3 reads CASSTPTPTPQHF. CDR3 bases: TGTGCCAGCAGTACCCCTACGCCCACGCCCCAGCATTTT.